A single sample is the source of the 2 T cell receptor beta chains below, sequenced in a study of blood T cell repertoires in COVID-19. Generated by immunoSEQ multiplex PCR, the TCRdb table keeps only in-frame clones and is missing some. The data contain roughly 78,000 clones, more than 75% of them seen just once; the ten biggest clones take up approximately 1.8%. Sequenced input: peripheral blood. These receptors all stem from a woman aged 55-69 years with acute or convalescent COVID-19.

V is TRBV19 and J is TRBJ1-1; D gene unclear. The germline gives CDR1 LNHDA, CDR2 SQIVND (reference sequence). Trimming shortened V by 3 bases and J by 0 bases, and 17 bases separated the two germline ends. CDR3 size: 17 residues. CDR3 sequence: CASSIVRGGHMNTEAFF. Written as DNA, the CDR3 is TGTGCCAGTAGTATTGTTCGTGGAGGCCACATGAACACTGAAGCTTTCTTT.

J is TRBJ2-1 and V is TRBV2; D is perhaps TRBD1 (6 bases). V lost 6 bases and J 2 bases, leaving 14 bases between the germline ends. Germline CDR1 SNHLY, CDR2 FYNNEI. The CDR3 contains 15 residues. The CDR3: CASSGRGYPYNEQFF. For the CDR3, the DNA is TGTGCCAGCAGCGGCAGGGGCTACCCCTACAATGAGCAGTTCTTC.